This T cell receptor (beta chain) originates from a study of T-cell memory formation after mild COVID-19. 5'RACE primed from the constant segment yielded TCR alpha and TCR beta cDNA libraries bearing sample barcodes and UMIs. MiXCR, run by TCRdb on the 5' RACE reads, gives a single entry per CDR3 protein. The table has roughly 500,000 distinct CDR3 sequences, about 20% seen once; the top ten hold about an eighth. The CDR3 is made up of 14 amino acids. The trim removed 4 bases at V and 5 bases at J, leaving 4 bases unmatched. General observations from the study: Several responding clones turned up in pre-infection memory, indicating that cross-reactive memory may have taken part.

With regard to this clonotype: Its matching antigen is unknown.

The genes are TRBV12-3 or TRBV12-4 and TRBJ2-3; TRBD2 agrees at 9 bases. This clonotype was obtained from an adult woman who had mild COVID-19 (a few samples of this study predate the infection). Cell type and time point are not known. Sequencing input: PBMCs or a T cell subset sorted from them (not recorded which). The CDR3 region is CASSWAGGEDTQYF. CDR3 nucleotides: TGTGCCAGCAGTTGGGCGGGAGGGGAAGATACGCAGTATTTT.